These 13 T cell receptor beta chains share one sample of origin, sequenced in a study of vaccination and CD4 T cells after COVID-19. No antigen has been assigned to these receptors. With the Oncomine TCR Beta short-read assay, DNA from cultured CD4+ T cells was sequenced. TCRdb processed the PCR reads anew with MiXCR; each CDR3 protein has one entry. The repertoire consists of 11,000 to 15,000 distinct CDR3 sequences, with about 47% occurring once and the leading ten covering 7.8%. The treatment was: approximately 11-day PBMC culture with coronavirus spike peptide pools or control peptides (ViraFEST assay). Sequencing used CD4+ T cells from blood, cultured in vitro. The origin of the receptors is a human donor who had recovered from COVID-19.

The chain joins TRBV30 to TRBJ1-5, with TRBD1 matching over 10 bases. In germline, CDR1 is GTSNPN, CDR2 SVGIG (reference sequence). Trimming removed 6 bases from V and 6 bases from J; junction bases left unmatched: 8. CDR3 length: 14 amino acids. The CDR3 here is CACQRQGAIQPQHF. CDR3 nucleotide sequence: TGTGCCTGCCAAAGACAGGGGGCTATTCAGCCCCAGCATTTT. The variable domain in full, with the rest retrieved from reference TRBV30 and TRBJ1-5, is SQTIHQWPATLVQPVGSPLSLECTVEGTSNPNLYWYRQAAGRGLQLLFYSVGIGQISSEVPQNLSASRPQDRQFILSSKKLLLSDSGFYLCACQRQGAIQPQHFGDGTRLSIL.

This clonotype was counted only a few times. This sequence joins TRBV6-5 and TRBJ1-5; D call uncertain. The length of the CDR3 is 16 residues. Trimming stripped 6 bases from V and 4 bases from J, with 19 bases between. Germline V lookup: CDR1 MNHEY, CDR2 SVGAGI. CDR3 residues: CASSSSTDRKNQPQHF. The CDR3 region has the DNA TGTGCCAGCAGCTCCTCGACGGATAGGAAGAATCAGCCCCAGCATTTT.

This sequence joins TRBV7-3 and TRBJ2-1; D remains ambiguous. Germline V gene lookup returns CDR1 SGHTA and CDR2 FQGTGA. This CDR3 is 13 amino acids long. V lost 2 bases, J lost 7 bases, and 9 bases lay in between. CDR3 bases: TGTGCCAGCAGCTTATACTGGGGTAATGAGCAGTTCTTC. Protein sequence: CASSLYWGNEQFF.

The genes are TRBV28 and TRBJ1-2; D not certain. V dropped 4 bases and J dropped 7 bases, with 7 bases sitting between them. CDR1 and CDR2 (germline): MDHEN, SYDVKM. This CDR3 spans 11 amino acids. The CDR3 loop is CASSSPSGYTF. The CDR3 bases are TGTGCCAGCAGTTCTCCGTCTGGCTACACCTTC.

The rearrangement uses TRBV30 and TRBJ1-5; possibly TRBD1 for D (5 bases). The CDR3 has 13 residues. The ends were cut back, 3 bases at V and 4 bases at J, with 10 bases in the middle. Germline assignment: CDR1 GTSNPN and CDR2 SVGIG (reference sequence). For the CDR3, the DNA is TGTGCCTGGAGCGCGGAGGGGAATCAGCCCCAGCATTTT. Amino acid sequence: CAWSAEGNQPQHF. Supplemented by reference TRBV30 and TRBJ1-5, the full variable domain reads SQTIHQWPATLVQPVGSPLSLECTVEGTSNPNLYWYRQAAGRGLQLLFYSVGIGQISSEVPQNLSASRPQDRQFILSSKKLLLSDSGFYLCAWSAEGNQPQHFGDGTRLSIL.

V is TRBV12-3 or TRBV12-4 and J is TRBJ2-5; D not certain. V was shortened by 3 bases and J by 5 bases, with 4 bases between the two germline ends. The CDR3 extends over 11 amino acids. Here the CDR3 reads CASSFMETQYF. The CDR3 DNA sequence: TGTGCCAGCAGTTTCATGGAGACCCAGTACTTC.

The V gene is TRBV5-1, the J gene TRBJ2-2; D is unclear. This CDR3 has 15 residues. V was clipped by 1 base and J by 3 bases, with 10 bases between them. Germline CDR1 and CDR2: SGHRS and YFSETQ. Here the CDR3 DNA reads TGCGCCAGCAGCTTGAATAGGGAATACACCGGGGAGCTGTTTTTT. Protein product: CASSLNREYTGELFF.

J is TRBJ2-3 and V is TRBV6-2 or TRBV6-3; no reliable D call. The V end lost 4 bases, the J end lost 2 bases, and 1 base lay between the germline ends. The CDR3 loop spans 11 amino acids. CDR1 is MNHEY and CDR2 is SVGEGT in the germline V gene. The DNA of the CDR3 is TGTGCCAGCAGTTCCACAGATACGCAGTATTTT. Translation: CASSSTDTQYF.

The rearrangement links TRBV28 to TRBJ2-7, with 8 bases matching TRBD1. The germline V gene encodes CDR1 MDHEN and CDR2 SYDVKM. The CDR3 extends over 16 amino acids. With V trimmed by 4 bases and J by 2 bases, 10 bases remained unmatched. CDR3 nucleotides: TGTGCCAGCAGTTACCTACGACAGGGGATTACCTACGAGCAGTACTTC. Amino acids: CASSYLRQGITYEQYF. Full variable domain (outside the CDR3, taken from reference TRBV28 and TRBJ2-7): DVKVTQSSRYLVKRTGEKVFLECVQDMDHENMFWYRQDPGLGLRLIYFSYDVKMKEKGDIPEGYSVSREKKERFSLILESASTNQTSMYLCASSYLRQGITYEQYFGPGTRLTVT.

This clonotype came up a few times. This CDR3 is CASSSLAAADTQYF. The CDR3 DNA reads as TGTGCCAGCAGCTCCCTAGCGGCGGCAGATACGCAGTATTTT. This rearrangement joins TRBV7-2 to TRBJ2-3; 7 bases are a match to TRBD2. Per germline, CDR1 SGHTA and CDR2 FQGNSA. The CDR3 runs to 14 residues. The ends lost 4 bases at V and 4 bases at J; junction bases unmatched: 5. Full variable domain (remainder filled in from reference TRBV7-2 and TRBJ2-3): GAGVSQSPSNKVTEKGKDVELRCDPISGHTALYWYRQSLGQGLEFLIYFQGNSAPDKSGLPSDRFSAERTGGSVSTLTIQRTQQEDSAVYLCASSSLAAADTQYFGPGTRLTVL.

This CDR3 is CASSQESHSTVGELFF. The CDR3 DNA follows: TGCGCCAGCAGCCAAGAGTCACACAGTACCGTCGGGGAGCTGTTTTTT. The chain recombines TRBV4-1 with TRBJ2-2; D remains ambiguous. Trimming took 0 bases from V and 7 from J, leaving 15 bases between them. This CDR3 has 16 amino acids. The germline V gene has CDR1 MGHRA and CDR2 YSYEKL.

The chain carries TRBV20-1 and TRBJ2-7; 8 bases fit TRBD2. Germline V gives CDR1 DFQATT, CDR2 SNEGSKA (reference sequence). There are 14 residues in the CDR3. V lost 5 bases to trimming and J lost 3 bases; unmatched junction nucleotides: 9. CDR3 sequence: CSAAHRGGNYEQYF. CDR3 nucleotides: TGCAGTGCTGCCCACCGCGGGGGGAACTACGAGCAGTACTTC.

The chain links TRBV5-4 to TRBJ1-2, with 7 bases matching TRBD1. The CDR3 contains 15 residues. Germline V lookup: CDR1 SGHNT, CDR2 YYREEE (reference sequence). V lost 0 bases, J lost 2 bases, and 4 bases stayed unmatched. The CDR3 is CASSLGQGFNYGYTF. DNA for the CDR3: TGTGCCAGCAGCTTGGGACAGGGTTTCAACTATGGCTACACCTTC. Based on the CDR3 plus reference TRBV5-4 and TRBJ1-2, the full variable domain is ETGVTQSPTHLIKTRGQQVTLRCSSQSGHNTVSWYQQALGQGPQFIFQYYREEENGRGNFPPRFSGLQFPNYSSELNVNALELDDSALYLCASSLGQGFNYGYTFGSGTRLTVV.